This paragraph covers one TCR beta chain sequence. While infection was still active, Seattle patients were enrolled and then followed longitudinally. Germline CDR1 and CDR2: SGHNT and YYREEE (reference sequence). Trimming cost V 4 bases and J 1 base; bases outside gene matches: 13. The CDR3 is 18 amino acids. This specimen belongs to a study of blood T cell repertoires in COVID-19. Study background: Some COVID-19 samples were acute and others convalescent; all came from the United States, Italy and Spain. In each case, the material was cDNA or gDNA derived from T cells, B-cell-depleted T cells, or PBMCs.

Original processing methods: Reference gene primer amplification gave nucleated cell count estimates. Repertoires were generated with immunoSEQ multiplex PCR, while TCRdb's copy carries only in-frame clones and drops some. D and trimming were read from the DNA, whereas the V and J calls and clone size are those reported in that table. Among 410,000 or so clones listed, around 89% were seen once. Sequencing used peripheral blood. The chain carries TRBV5-4 and TRBJ2-5, with 10 positions matching TRBD2. This TCR was sampled from a woman between 40 and 50 years old with COVID-19, enrolled during active disease. Here the CDR3 reads CASSRGLARPLGQETQYF. The CDR3 bases are TGTGCCAGCAGCAGGGGACTAGCGAGGCCCCTCGGCCAAGAGACCCAGTACTTC.